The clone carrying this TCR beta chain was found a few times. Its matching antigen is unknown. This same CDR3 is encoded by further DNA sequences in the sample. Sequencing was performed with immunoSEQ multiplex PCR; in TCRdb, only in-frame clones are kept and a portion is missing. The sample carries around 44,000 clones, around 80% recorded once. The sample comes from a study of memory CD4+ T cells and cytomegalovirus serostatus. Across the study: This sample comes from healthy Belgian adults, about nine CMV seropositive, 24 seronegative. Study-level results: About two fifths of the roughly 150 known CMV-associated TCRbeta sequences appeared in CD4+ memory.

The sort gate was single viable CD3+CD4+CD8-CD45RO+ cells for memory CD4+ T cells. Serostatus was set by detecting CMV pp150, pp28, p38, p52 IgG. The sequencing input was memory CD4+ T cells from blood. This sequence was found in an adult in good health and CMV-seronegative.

CDR3 residues: CASSLRRAWSEAFF. CDR3 DNA sequence: TGTGCCAGCAGCTTGCGACGGGCCTGGTCTGAAGCTTTCTTT. The V call is TRBV11-1, the J call TRBJ1-1; D ambiguous. Germline CDR1 reads SGHAT; CDR2 reads FQDESV (reference sequence). Trimming cost V 3 bases and J 6 bases, with 14 bases left between them. The CDR3 runs 14 residues.